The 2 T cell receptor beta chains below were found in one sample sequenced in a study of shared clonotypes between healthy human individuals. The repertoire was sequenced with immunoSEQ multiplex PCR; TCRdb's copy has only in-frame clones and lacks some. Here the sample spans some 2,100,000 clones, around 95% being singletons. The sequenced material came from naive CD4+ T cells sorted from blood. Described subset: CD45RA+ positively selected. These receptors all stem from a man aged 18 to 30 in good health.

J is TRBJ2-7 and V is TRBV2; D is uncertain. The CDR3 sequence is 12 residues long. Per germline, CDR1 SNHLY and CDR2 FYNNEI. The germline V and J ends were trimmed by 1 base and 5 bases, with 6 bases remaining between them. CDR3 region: CASSEGVHEQYF. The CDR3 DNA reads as TGTGCCAGCAGTGAAGGAGTCCACGAGCAGTACTTC.

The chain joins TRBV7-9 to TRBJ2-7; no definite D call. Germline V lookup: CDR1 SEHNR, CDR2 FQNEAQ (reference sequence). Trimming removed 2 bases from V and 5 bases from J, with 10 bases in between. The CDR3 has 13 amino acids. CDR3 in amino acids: CASSLLRHDEQYF. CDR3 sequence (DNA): TGTGCCAGCAGCTTACTAAGGCACGACGAGCAGTACTTC.